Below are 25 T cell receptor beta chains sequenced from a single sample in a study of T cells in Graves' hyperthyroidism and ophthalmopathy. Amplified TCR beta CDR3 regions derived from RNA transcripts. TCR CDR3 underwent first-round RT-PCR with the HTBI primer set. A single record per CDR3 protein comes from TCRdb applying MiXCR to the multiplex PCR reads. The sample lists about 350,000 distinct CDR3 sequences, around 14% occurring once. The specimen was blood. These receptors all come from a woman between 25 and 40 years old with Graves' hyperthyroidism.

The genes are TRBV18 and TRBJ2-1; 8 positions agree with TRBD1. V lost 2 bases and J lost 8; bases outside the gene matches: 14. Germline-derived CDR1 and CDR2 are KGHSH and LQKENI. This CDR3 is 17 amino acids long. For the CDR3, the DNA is TGTGCCAGCTCACCAGGAATTGTGGCAGGGGGCCTAGATGAGCAGTTCTTC. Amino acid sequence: CASSPGIVAGGLDEQFF.

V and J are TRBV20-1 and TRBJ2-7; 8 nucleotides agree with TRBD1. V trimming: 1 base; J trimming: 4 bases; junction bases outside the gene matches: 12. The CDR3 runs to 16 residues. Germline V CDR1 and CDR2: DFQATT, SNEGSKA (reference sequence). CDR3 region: CSARALPSGQGYEQYF. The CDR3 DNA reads TGCAGTGCTAGAGCATTACCGTCAGGACAGGGTTACGAGCAGTACTTC.

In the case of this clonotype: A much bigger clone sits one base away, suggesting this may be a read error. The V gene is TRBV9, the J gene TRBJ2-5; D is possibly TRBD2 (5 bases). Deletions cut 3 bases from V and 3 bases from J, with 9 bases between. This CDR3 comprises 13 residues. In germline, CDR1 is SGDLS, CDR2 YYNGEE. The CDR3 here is CASSELGEETQYF. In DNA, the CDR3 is TGTGCCAGCAGCGAACTGGGAGAAGAGACCCAGTACTTC.

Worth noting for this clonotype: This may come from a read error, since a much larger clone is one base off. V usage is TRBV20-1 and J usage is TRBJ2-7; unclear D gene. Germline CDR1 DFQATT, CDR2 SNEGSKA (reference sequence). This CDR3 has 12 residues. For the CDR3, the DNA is TGCAGTGCTAGAGTGAAGTCCTATGAGCAGTGCTTC. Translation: CSARVKSYEQCF.

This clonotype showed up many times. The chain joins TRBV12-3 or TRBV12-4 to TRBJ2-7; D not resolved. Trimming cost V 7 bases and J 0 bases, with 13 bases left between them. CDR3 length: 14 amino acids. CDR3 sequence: CASTAHAASYEQYF. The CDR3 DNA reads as TGTGCCAGCACCGCCCACGCCGCCTCCTACGAGCAGTACTTC.

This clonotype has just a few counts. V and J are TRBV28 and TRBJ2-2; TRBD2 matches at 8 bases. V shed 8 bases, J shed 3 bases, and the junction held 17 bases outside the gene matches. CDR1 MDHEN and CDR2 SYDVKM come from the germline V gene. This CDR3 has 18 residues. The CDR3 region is CASVLGTGGIFHTGELFF. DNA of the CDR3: TGTGCCAGCGTATTAGGGACGGGAGGGATTTTTCACACCGGGGAGCTGTTTTTT.

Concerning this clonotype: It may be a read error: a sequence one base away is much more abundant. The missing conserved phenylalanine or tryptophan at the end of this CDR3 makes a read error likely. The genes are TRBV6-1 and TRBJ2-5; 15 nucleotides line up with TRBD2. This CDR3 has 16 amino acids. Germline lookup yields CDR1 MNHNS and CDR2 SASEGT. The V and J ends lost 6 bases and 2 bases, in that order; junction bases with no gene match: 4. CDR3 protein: CASSGTSGRNQETQYL. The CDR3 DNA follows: TGTGCCAGCAGCGGGACTAGCGGGAGGAATCAAGAGACCCAGTACCTC.

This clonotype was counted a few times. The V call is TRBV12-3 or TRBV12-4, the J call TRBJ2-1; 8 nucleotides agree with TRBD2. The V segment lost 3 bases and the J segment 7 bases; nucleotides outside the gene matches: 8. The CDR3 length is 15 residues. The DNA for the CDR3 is TGTGCCAGCAGTTTTTCGGCGGGAGGTGTAAATGAGCAGTTCTTC. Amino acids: CASSFSAGGVNEQFF.

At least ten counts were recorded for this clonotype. The CDR3 loop reads CASSAGVSSSYNEQFF. CDR3 coding DNA: TGTGCCAGCAGTGCGGGAGTATCTTCGAGTTACAATGAGCAGTTCTTC. This rearrangement joins TRBV6-1 to TRBJ2-1; D might be TRBD2 (6 bases). In germline, CDR1 is MNHNS, CDR2 SASEGT. V shed 4 bases and J shed 4 bases, with 17 bases lying between them. The CDR3 is 16 residues long.

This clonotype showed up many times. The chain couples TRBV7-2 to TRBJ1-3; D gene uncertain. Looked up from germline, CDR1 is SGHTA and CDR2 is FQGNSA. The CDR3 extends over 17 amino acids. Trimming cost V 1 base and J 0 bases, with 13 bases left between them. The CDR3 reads CASSLGASPNSGNTIYF. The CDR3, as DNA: TGTGCCAGCAGCTTAGGAGCCAGCCCAAACTCTGGAAACACCATATATTTT. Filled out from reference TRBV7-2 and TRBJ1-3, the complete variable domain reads GAGVSQSPSNKVTEKGKDVELRCDPISGHTALYWYRQSLGQGLEFLIYFQGNSAPDKSGLPSDRFSAERTGGSVSTLTIQRTQQEDSAVYLCASSLGASPNSGNTIYFGEGSWLTVV.

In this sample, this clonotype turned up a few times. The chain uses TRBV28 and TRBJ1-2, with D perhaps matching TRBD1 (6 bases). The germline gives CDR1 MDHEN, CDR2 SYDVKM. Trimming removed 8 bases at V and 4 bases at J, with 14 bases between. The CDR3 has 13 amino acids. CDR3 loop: CASRNGQLYGYTF. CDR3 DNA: TGTGCCAGCCGAAATGGACAGCTCTATGGCTACACCTTC.

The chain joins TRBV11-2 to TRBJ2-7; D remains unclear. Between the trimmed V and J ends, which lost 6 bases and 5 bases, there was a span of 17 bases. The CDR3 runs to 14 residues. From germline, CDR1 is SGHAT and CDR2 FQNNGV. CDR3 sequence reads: CASSSGTQYDEQYF. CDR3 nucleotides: TGTGCCAGCAGTTCGGGCACGCAGTATGACGAGCAGTACTTC.

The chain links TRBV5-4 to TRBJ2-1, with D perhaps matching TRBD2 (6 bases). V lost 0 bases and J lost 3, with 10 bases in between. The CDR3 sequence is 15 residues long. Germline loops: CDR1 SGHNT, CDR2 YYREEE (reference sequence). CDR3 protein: CASSLEAGFYNEQFF. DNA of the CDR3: TGTGCCAGCAGCTTGGAGGCGGGATTCTACAATGAGCAGTTCTTC.

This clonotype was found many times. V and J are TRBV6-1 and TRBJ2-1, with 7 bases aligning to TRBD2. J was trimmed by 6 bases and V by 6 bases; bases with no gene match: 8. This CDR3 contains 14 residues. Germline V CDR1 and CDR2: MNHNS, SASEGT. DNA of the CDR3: TGTGCCAGCAGGGACTTGGGACTATCCAATGAGCAGTTCTTC. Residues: CASRDLGLSNEQFF.

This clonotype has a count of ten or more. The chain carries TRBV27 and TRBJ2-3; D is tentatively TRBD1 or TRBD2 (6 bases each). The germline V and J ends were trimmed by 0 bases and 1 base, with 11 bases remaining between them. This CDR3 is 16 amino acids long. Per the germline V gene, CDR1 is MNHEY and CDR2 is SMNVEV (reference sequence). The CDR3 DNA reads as TGTGCCAGCAGTTTATCGCTCGGGGGCGGCACAGATACGCAGTATTTT. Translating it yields CASSLSLGGGTDTQYF.

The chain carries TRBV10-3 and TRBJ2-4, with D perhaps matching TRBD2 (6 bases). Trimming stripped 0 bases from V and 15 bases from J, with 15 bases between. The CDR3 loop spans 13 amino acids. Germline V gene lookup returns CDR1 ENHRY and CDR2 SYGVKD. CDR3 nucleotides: TGTGCCATCAGTGAGTCGAACGGGAGTAAGTGGTACTTC. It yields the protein CAISESNGSKWYF.

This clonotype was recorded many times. In DNA form, the CDR3 reads TGTGCCAGCAGCTTAAATGAGGGCACTAATGGCTACACCTTC. It codes for CASSLNEGTNGYTF. The J gene is TRBJ1-2, the V gene TRBV13; no firm D call. CDR1 is PRHDT and CDR2 is FYEKMQ in the germline V gene (reference sequence). The CDR3 is 14 residues long. Trimming cost V 2 bases and J 6 bases, with 13 bases left between them.

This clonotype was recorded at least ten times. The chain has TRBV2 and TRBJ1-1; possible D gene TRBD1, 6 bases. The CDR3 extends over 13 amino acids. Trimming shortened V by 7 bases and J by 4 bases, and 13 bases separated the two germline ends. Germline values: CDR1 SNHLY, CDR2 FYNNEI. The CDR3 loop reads CASTQGSGTEAFF. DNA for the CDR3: TGTGCCAGCACACAGGGTTCGGGCACTGAAGCTTTCTTT.

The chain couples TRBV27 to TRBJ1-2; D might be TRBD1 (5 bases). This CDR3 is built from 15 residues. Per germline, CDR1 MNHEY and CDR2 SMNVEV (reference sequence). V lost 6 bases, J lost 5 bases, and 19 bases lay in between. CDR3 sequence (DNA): TGTGCCAGCAGAGGGCAGAGGAGGGGTGCGTATGGCTACACCTTC. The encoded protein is CASRGQRRGAYGYTF.

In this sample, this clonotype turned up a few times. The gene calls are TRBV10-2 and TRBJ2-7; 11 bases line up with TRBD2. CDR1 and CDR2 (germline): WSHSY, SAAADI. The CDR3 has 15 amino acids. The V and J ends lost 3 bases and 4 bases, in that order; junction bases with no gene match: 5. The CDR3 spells CASSDSTSGKYEQYF. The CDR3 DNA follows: TGCGCCAGCAGTGACTCGACTAGCGGGAAATACGAGCAGTACTTC.

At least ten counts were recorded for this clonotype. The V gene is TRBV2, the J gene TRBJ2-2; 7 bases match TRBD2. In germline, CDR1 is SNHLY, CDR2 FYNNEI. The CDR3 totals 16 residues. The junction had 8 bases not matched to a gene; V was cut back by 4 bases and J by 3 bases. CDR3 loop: CASSGPGGRDTGELFF. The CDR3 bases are TGTGCCAGCAGTGGACCTGGCGGGAGAGACACCGGGGAGCTGTTTTTT.

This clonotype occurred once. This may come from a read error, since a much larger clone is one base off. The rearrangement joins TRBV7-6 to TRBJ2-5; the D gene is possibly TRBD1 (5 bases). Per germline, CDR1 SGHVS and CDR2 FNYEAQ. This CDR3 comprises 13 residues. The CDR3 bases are TGTGCCATCAGCATCAGGGTGAAGGAGACCCAGTACTTC. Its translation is CAISIRVKETQYF.

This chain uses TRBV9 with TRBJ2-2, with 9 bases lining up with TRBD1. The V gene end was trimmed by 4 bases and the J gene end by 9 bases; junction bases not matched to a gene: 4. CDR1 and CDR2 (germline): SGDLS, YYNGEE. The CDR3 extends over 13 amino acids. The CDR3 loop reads CASSPTGGRELFF. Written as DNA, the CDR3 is TGTGCCAGCAGCCCGACAGGGGGAAGGGAGCTGTTTTTT.

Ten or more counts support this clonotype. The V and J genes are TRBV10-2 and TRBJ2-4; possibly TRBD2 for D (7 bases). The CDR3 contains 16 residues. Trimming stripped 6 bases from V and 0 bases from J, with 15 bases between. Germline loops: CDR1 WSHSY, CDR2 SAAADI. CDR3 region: CASRSGGTIAKNIQYF. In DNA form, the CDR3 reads TGCGCCAGCAGGTCGGGGGGCACAATAGCCAAAAACATTCAGTACTTC.

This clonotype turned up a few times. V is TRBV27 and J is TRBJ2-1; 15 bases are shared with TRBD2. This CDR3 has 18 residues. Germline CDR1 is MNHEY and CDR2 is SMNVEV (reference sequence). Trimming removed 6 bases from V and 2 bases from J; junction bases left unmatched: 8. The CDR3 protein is CASSGTSGRFSPYNEQFF. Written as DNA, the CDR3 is TGTGCCAGCAGCGGGACTAGCGGGAGGTTTTCGCCCTACAATGAGCAGTTCTTC.